The 27 T cell receptor beta chains listed next were all sequenced from one sample in a study of long-term antiretroviral therapy in people with HIV. The assay used was immunoSEQ (version v3.0), run at survey level. Profiling relied on immunoSEQ multiplex PCR, and the TCRdb table lists in-frame clones only, not all of them. The sample carries approximately 15,000 clones, roughly four fifths recorded once. Source: unsorted PBMCs, taken 0.1 years after starting antiretroviral therapy. The source of these receptors is a man aged 18 to 30 with HIV.

The chain recombines TRBV7-2 with TRBJ2-3; 7 bases are a match to TRBD2. CDR1 and CDR2 from the germline V gene are SGHTA and FQGNSA. This CDR3 spans 15 amino acids. With 4 bases clipped from V and 6 bases from J, the junction kept 10 bases outside the gene matches. The CDR3 sequence: CASSWGGERGDTQYF. As DNA, the CDR3 is TGTGCCAGCAGCTGGGGCGGGGAGCGGGGCGATACGCAGTATTTT.

The V gene is TRBV6-6, the J gene TRBJ1-1; D is uncertain. The CDR3 sequence is 14 residues long. The ends were cut back, 2 bases at V and 2 bases at J, with 9 bases in the middle. Germline V gives CDR1 MNHNY, CDR2 SVGAGI (reference sequence). This chain's CDR3 is CASSYPGVNTEAFF. The CDR3 coding sequence is TGTGCCAGCAGTTACCCGGGAGTCAACACTGAAGCTTTCTTT.

This chain links TRBV11-1 with TRBJ2-7; TRBD2 agrees at 14 bases. CDR1 is SGHAT and CDR2 is FQDESV in the germline V gene (reference sequence). The CDR3 length is 18 residues. J gave up 2 bases and V 5 bases, and 11 bases lay outside the gene matches. CDR3: CASSRTTSGRANPYEQYF. The CDR3 DNA sequence: TGTGCCAGCAGCCGAACGACTAGCGGGAGGGCAAATCCCTACGAGCAGTACTTC. The full variable domain, rest sourced from reference TRBV11-1 and TRBJ2-7, is EAEVAQSPRYKITEKSQAVAFWCDPISGHATLYWYRQILGQGPELLVQFQDESVVDDSQLPKDRFSAERLKGVDSTLKIQPAELGDSAMYLCASSRTTSGRANPYEQYFGPGTRLTVT.

The rearrangement joins TRBV6-5 to TRBJ1-5; D remains unclear. Deletions cut 6 bases from V and 1 base from J, with 7 bases between. Germline V gene lookup returns CDR1 MNHEY and CDR2 SVGAGI. This CDR3 region has 13 residues. CDR3 loop: CASSRHSNQPQHF. The CDR3 nucleotides read TGTGCCAGCAGCCGACACAGCAATCAGCCCCAGCATTTT.

The gene calls are TRBV5-1 and TRBJ2-2, with D unresolved. Looked up from germline, CDR1 is SGHRS and CDR2 is YFSETQ. Trimming removed 4 bases from V and 4 bases from J, with 11 bases in between. The CDR3 consists of 14 residues. The CDR3 DNA reads as TGCGCCAGCAGCCAAAACTCGGGCACCGGGGAGCTGTTTTTT. Amino acid sequence: CASSQNSGTGELFF.

The chain couples TRBV21-1 to TRBJ2-7. TRBV21-1 is a pseudogene. This CDR3 is 13 amino acids long. CDR3 sequence: CASTQGKCYEQYF. CDR3 sequence (DNA): TGTGCCAGCACCCAAGGAAAATGCTACGAGCAGTACTTC.

The chain uses TRBV28 and TRBJ1-2, with 9 positions matching TRBD1. J was trimmed by 7 bases and V by 5 bases; bases with no gene match: 11. CDR1 and CDR2 from the germline V gene are MDHEN and SYDVKM. The CDR3 runs to 15 residues. The CDR3: CASSVVGTGTLGYTF. In nucleotides, the CDR3 is TGTGCCAGCAGTGTTGTGGGGACAGGGACTCTTGGCTACACCTTC.

The V gene is TRBV5-6, the J gene TRBJ1-2; D remains unclear. Trimming cost V 2 bases and J 1 base, with 9 bases left between them. The CDR3 sequence is 14 residues long. Germline V lookup: CDR1 SGHDT, CDR2 YYEEEE. DNA of the CDR3: TGTGCCAGCAGCTTCGGACGGCTTAACTATGGCTACACCTTC. It is translated as CASSFGRLNYGYTF.

The rearrangement joins TRBV7-2 to TRBJ1-3; D call uncertain. Germline CDR1 is SGHTA and CDR2 is FQGNSA. V lost 5 bases to trimming and J lost 2 bases, with 10 bases between them. The CDR3 loop spans 14 amino acids. CDR3 sequence (DNA): TGTGCCAGCAGCCCAAGGTCCACTGGAAACACCATATATTTT. Residues: CASSPRSTGNTIYF.

The chain is built from TRBV29-1 and TRBJ2-3; a possible D gene is TRBD2 (6 bases). The V and J ends lost 2 bases and 4 bases respectively, with 19 bases between them. The CDR3 extends over 16 amino acids. Germline lookup yields CDR1 SQVTM and CDR2 ANQGSEA. In DNA form, the CDR3 reads TGCAGCGTTGAATTGGGTACTGCGGGAAGGGCAGATACGCAGTATTTT. This translates into CSVELGTAGRADTQYF.

The genes are TRBV7-6 and TRBJ2-2; TRBD1 aligns across 10 bases. Trimming at V came to 5 bases and at J to 7 bases, leaving 7 bases not matched to a gene. The CDR3 totals 15 residues. Looked up from germline, CDR1 is SGHVS and CDR2 is FNYEAQ. The chain's CDR3 is CASSLPGQGIGELFF. In DNA form, the CDR3 reads TGTGCCAGCAGCCTCCCGGGACAGGGGATCGGGGAGCTGTTTTTT.

V is TRBV2 and J is TRBJ1-2; perhaps TRBD1 as D (6 bases). The CDR3 spans 12 residues. V lost 6 bases, J lost 8 bases, and 13 bases lay in between. Germline V CDR1 and CDR2: SNHLY, FYNNEI. CDR3 amino acids: CASRGGGAGYTF. CDR3 DNA sequence: TGTGCCAGCAGGGGAGGGGGAGCCGGCTACACCTTC.

The chain links TRBV4-3 to TRBJ2-7, with 9 bases fitting TRBD1. J was trimmed by 4 bases and V by 4 bases; bases with no gene match: 5. Germline assignment: CDR1 LGHNA and CDR2 YSLEER. The CDR3 totals 14 residues. CDR3 in amino acids: CASSLGQGDYEQYF. Written as DNA, the CDR3 is TGCGCCAGCAGCCTGGGACAGGGAGATTACGAGCAGTACTTC.

This clone has just one count. V usage is TRBV5-1 and J usage is TRBJ1-2; maybe TRBD1 (5 bases). Germline lookup yields CDR1 SGHRS and CDR2 YFSETQ. This CDR3 spans 15 amino acids. V shed 4 bases and J shed 6 bases, with 19 bases lying between them. DNA of the CDR3: TGCGCCAGCAGCCCCATGCAACAGGTGAAAGATGGCTACACCTTC. Translating gives CASSPMQQVKDGYTF.

This clone was seen a few times. The genes are TRBV15 and TRBJ1-1; no clear D. This CDR3 comprises 14 residues. Germline CDR1 reads LNHNV; CDR2 reads YYDKDF (reference sequence). The V gene lost 1 base and the J gene lost 3 bases, with 9 bases spanning the gap. The CDR3 nucleotides read TGTGCCACCAGCAGAGTGACTGGGGACACTGAAGCTTTCTTT. Protein product: CATSRVTGDTEAFF.

The rearrangement joins TRBV5-6 to TRBJ2-1, with TRBD2 matching over 7 bases. V lost 2 bases to trimming and J lost 9 bases; unmatched junction nucleotides: 11. Per germline, CDR1 SGHDT and CDR2 YYEEEE. The CDR3 length is 15 residues. The CDR3 spells CASSFTPSGSGEQFF. The CDR3 nucleotides read TGTGCCAGCAGCTTCACGCCTAGCGGTTCTGGTGAGCAGTTCTTC.

CDR3 loop: CASSVLSTGSYEQYF. CDR3 nucleotide sequence: TGTGCCAGTAGTGTACTTTCGACAGGGTCCTACGAGCAGTACTTC. V and J are TRBV19 and TRBJ2-7; 7 nucleotides line up with TRBD1. V shed 5 bases and J 1 base; nucleotides not matched to a gene: 8. Germline V gene data show CDR1 as LNHDA and CDR2 as SQIVND (reference sequence). The CDR3 has 15 amino acids.

The chain combines TRBV6-6 with TRBJ2-2; 7 bases are a match to TRBD2. The CDR3 has 15 residues. Germline-derived CDR1 and CDR2 are MNHNY and SVGAGI (reference sequence). V gave up 6 bases and J gave up 0 bases; unmatched junction bases: 4. DNA of the CDR3: TGTGCCAGCAGGGGGGGGATCGCGAACACCGGGGAGCTGTTTTTT. Amino acid sequence: CASRGGIANTGELFF.

The chain carries TRBV5-1 and TRBJ2-7; D is unresolved. The CDR3 length is 15 residues. V was shortened by 0 bases and J by 4 bases, with 14 bases between the two germline ends. Per the germline V gene, CDR1 is SGHRS and CDR2 is YFSETQ. DNA for the CDR3: TGCGCCAGCAGCTTGGTGGTGGGGAATATTTACGAGCAGTACTTC. Amino acids: CASSLVVGNIYEQYF.

The chain has TRBV6-5 and TRBJ1-2, with 9 bases lining up with TRBD1. Germline trimming cut 1 base from V and 8 bases from J; bases unmatched to any gene: 11. In germline, CDR1 is MNHEY, CDR2 SVGAGI. The CDR3 runs to 16 residues. The CDR3 DNA sequence: TGTGCCAGCAGTTACTTAAACCTGGGACAGGGAAAAGGCTACACCTTC. Translated: CASSYLNLGQGKGYTF.

The chain recombines TRBV7-9 with TRBJ2-1; D is uncertain. The CDR3 length is 12 residues. Deletions cut 5 bases from V and 9 bases from J, with 11 bases between. Per germline, CDR1 SEHNR and CDR2 FQNEAQ (reference sequence). The CDR3 sequence: CASSENDAEQFF. The CDR3 nucleotides are TGTGCCAGCAGCGAAAACGATGCTGAGCAGTTCTTC.

This clone is medium-sized. This CDR3 reads CASSELAGPTYEQYF. The CDR3 DNA reads as TGTGCCAGCAGCGAACTAGCGGGGCCAACCTACGAGCAGTACTTC. The rearrangement links TRBV9 to TRBJ2-7; 10 positions match TRBD2. Germline V CDR1 and CDR2: SGDLS, YYNGEE. With V trimmed by 3 bases and J by 2 bases, 5 bases remained unmatched. The CDR3 loop spans 15 amino acids.

The chain links TRBV6-1 to TRBJ1-1; D possibly corresponds to TRBD1 (5 bases). The germline gives CDR1 MNHNS, CDR2 SASEGT. V lost 1 base and J 5 bases, leaving 8 bases between the germline ends. The CDR3 totals 13 residues. Here the CDR3 reads CASSEGGETEAFF. The CDR3 DNA follows: TGTGCCAGCAGTGAAGGAGGGGAGACTGAAGCTTTCTTT.

Concerning this clone: Distinct nucleotide sequences in the sample also encode this CDR3. The gene calls are TRBV2 and TRBJ2-5, with 9 bases identical to TRBD2. V lost 3 bases and J lost 5; bases outside the gene matches: 7. CDR1 is SNHLY, CDR2 FYNNEI, per germline. This CDR3 spans 15 amino acids. The CDR3 here is CASSDGGGAGETQYF. The DNA of the CDR3 is TGTGCCAGCAGTGATGGCGGGGGGGCGGGGGAGACCCAGTACTTC.

V and J are TRBV27 and TRBJ1-1; 7 bases are shared with TRBD1. Germline lookup yields CDR1 MNHEY and CDR2 SMNVEV (reference sequence). The CDR3 totals 11 residues. Trimming removed 8 bases from V and 8 bases from J; junction bases left unmatched: 5. For the CDR3, the DNA is TGTGCCAGCGCACAGGGGTTCGAAGCTTTCTTT. Its translation: CASAQGFEAFF.

The J gene is TRBJ1-6, the V gene TRBV9, with D perhaps TRBD1 (5 bases). Germline V gene data show CDR1 as SGDLS and CDR2 as YYNGEE. Trimming took off 4 bases at V and 4 bases at J, with 15 bases between the two ends. The CDR3 has 16 amino acids. Here the CDR3 DNA reads TGTGCCAGCAGCCCCGCCGGCGAGGGGTATAATTCACCCCTCCACTTT. It codes for CASSPAGEGYNSPLHF.

The chain combines TRBV9 with TRBJ1-2; D not resolved. The germline CDR1 and CDR2 sequences are SGDLS and YYNGEE. Trimming took off 6 bases at V and 2 bases at J, with 17 bases between the two ends. The CDR3 is made up of 15 amino acids. The CDR3 coding sequence is TGTGCCAGCACCTCAACGCTTGGGTTAAACTATGGCTACACCTTC. Translated, it gives CASTSTLGLNYGYTF.